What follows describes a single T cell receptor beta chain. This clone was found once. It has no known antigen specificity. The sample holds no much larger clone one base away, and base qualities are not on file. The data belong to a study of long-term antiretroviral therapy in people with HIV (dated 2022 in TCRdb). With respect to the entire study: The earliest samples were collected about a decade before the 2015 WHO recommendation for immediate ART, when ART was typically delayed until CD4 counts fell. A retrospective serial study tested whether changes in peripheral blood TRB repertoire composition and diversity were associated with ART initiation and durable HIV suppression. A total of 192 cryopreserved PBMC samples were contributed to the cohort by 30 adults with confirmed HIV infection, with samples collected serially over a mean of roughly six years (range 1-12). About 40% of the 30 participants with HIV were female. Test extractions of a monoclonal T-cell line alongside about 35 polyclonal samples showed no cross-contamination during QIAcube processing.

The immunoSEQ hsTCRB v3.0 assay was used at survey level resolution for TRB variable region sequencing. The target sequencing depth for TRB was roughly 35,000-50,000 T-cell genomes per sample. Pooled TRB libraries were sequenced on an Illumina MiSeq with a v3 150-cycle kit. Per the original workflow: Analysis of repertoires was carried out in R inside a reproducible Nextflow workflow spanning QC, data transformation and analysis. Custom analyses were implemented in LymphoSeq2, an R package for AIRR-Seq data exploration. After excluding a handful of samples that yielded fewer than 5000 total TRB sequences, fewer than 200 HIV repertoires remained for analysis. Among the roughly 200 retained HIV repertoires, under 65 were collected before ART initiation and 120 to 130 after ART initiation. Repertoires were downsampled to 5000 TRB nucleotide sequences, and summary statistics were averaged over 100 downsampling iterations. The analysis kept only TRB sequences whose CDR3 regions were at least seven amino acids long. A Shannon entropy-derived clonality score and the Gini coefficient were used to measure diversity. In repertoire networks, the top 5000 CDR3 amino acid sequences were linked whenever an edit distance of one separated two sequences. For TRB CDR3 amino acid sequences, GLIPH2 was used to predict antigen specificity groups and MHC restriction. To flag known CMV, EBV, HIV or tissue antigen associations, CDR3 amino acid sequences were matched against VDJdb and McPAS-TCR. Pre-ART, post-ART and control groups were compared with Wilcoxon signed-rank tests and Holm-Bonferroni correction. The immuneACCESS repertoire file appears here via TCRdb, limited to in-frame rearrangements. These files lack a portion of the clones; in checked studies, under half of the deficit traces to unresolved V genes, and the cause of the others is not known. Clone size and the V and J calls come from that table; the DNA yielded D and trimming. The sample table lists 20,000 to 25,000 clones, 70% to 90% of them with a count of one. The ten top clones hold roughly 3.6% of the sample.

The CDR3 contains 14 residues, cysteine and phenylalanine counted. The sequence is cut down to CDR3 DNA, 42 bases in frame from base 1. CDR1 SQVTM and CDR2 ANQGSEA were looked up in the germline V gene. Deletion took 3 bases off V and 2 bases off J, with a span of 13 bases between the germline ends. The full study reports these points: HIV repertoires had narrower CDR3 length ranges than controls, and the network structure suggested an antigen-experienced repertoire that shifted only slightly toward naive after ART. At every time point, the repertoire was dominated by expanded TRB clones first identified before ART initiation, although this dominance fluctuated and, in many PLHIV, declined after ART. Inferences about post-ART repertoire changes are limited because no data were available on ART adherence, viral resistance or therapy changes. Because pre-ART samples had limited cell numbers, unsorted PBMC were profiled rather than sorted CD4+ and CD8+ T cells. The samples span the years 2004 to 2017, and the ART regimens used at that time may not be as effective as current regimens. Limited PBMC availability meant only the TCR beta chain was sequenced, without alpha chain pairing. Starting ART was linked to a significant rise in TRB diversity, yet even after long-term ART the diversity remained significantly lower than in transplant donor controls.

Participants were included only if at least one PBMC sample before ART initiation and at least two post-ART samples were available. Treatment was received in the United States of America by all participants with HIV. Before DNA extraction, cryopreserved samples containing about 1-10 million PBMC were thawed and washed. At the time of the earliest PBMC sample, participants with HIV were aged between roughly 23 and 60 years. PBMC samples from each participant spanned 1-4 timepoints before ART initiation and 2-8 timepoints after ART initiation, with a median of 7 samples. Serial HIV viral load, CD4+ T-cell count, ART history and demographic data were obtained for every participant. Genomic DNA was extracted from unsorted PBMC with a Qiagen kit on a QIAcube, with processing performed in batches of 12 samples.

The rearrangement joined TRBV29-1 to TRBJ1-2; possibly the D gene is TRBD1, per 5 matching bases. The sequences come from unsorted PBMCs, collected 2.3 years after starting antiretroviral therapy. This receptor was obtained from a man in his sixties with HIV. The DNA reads TGCAGCGTTGATCCTTCAGGGTTCAACTATGGCTACACCTTC. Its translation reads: CSVDPSGFNYGYTF.